The entry below gives a single T cell receptor beta chain sequence along with its context. This specimen belongs to a study of blood T cell repertoires in COVID-19. Study details: Samples came from the United States, Italy and Spain, spanning acute and convalescent COVID-19. Nucleic acid was either cDNA or gDNA, and it came from T cells, B-cell-depleted T cells, or PBMCs.

The CDR3 loop spans 13 amino acids. From germline, CDR1 is SGHVS and CDR2 FQNEAQ. V was cut by 5 bases and J by 10 bases, with 17 bases left in between. In the original processing: Amplification with reference gene primers provided the estimates of nucleated cell counts. Sequencing was performed with immunoSEQ multiplex PCR; in TCRdb, only in-frame clones are kept and a portion is missing. That table gives V, J and clone size, and the DNA gave D and trimming. The sample lists under 95,000 clones; 80% to 85% were seen once. The specimen sequenced was peripheral blood. This TCR came from a woman aged 80 or over with active or convalescent COVID-19. This rearrangement joins TRBV7-8 to TRBJ2-5, with D possibly TRBD1 on 5 matching bases. The CDR3 DNA sequence: TGTGCCAGCAGCCCCAGGGCTAAAGTTGGCCAGTACTTC. Protein product: CASSPRAKVGQYF.